This T cell receptor beta chain was recorded in a study of response to subunit inactivated influenza vaccine. Findings of the study overall: The authors offered the suggestion that each seasonal influenza vaccination recruits few new T cells.

As regards this clonotype: The antigen is undetermined.

TCRdb processed the RT-PCR reads anew with MiXCR; each CDR3 protein has one entry. The sample holds roughly 710,000 distinct CDR3 sequences, less than 15% seen once. This CDR3 is built from 15 residues. V gave up 5 bases and J gave up 3 bases; unmatched junction bases: 4. The sequencing here drew on PBMCs from blood, taken around two weeks before vaccination. This chain joins TRBV12-3 or TRBV12-4 and TRBJ2-2; 9 bases map to TRBD2. The clonotype was recovered from a man aged 45-60 years who received an inactivated influenza vaccine. CDR3 sequence reads: CASSVIAGDTGELFF. The DNA for the CDR3 is TGTGCCAGCAGTGTCATAGCGGGAGACACCGGGGAGCTGTTTTTT.